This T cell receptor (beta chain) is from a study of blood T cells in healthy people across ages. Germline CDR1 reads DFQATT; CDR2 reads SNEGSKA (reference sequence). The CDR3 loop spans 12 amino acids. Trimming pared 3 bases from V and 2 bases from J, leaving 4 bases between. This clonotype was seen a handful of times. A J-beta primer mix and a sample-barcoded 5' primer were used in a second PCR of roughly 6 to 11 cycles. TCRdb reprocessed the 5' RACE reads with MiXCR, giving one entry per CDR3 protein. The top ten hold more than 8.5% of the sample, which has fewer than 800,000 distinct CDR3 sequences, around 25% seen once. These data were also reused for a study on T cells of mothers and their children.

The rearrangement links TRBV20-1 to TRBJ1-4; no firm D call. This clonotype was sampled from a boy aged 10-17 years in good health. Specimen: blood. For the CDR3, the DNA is TGCAGTGCTAGCCGGACTAATGAAAAACTGTTTTTT. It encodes CSASRTNEKLFF.